The 13 T cell receptor beta chains given below trace back to one sample, sequenced in a study of blood T cell repertoires in COVID-19. Clones were sequenced by immunoSEQ multiplex PCR, and TCRdb holds only the in-frame ones, with some missing. In the table there are over 150,000 clones, about 90% of which are singletons. The sequencing input was PBMCs or T cells enriched from blood (not recorded which). The receptors originated from a woman aged 45-65 years who had recovered from COVID-19.

The rearrangement uses TRBV5-5 and TRBJ1-3; weak D call: TRBD1 (5 bases). Germline lookup yields CDR1 SGHKS and CDR2 YYEKEE (reference sequence). The CDR3 is made up of 15 amino acids. Trimming removed 4 bases at V and 4 bases at J, with 15 bases between. The CDR3 protein is CASSATPTDGNTIYF. The CDR3 nucleotides are TGTGCCAGCAGCGCCACCCCGACAGACGGAAACACCATATATTTT.

V and J are TRBV29-1 and TRBJ2-5, with D tentatively TRBD1 (6 bases). The CDR3 loop spans 12 amino acids. V lost 6 bases and J lost 4, with 12 bases in between. Germline lookup yields CDR1 SQVTM and CDR2 ANQGSEA. Written as DNA, the CDR3 is TGCAGCGTCATACAGGGAGCAGAGACCCAGTACTTC. Encoded protein: CSVIQGAETQYF.

This rearrangement joins TRBV18 to TRBJ2-7; D perhaps matches TRBD1 (6 bases). Looked up from germline, CDR1 is KGHSH and CDR2 is LQKENI. The CDR3 has 12 amino acids. V gave up 5 bases and J gave up 3 bases, with 8 bases separating them. DNA of the CDR3: TGTGCCAGCTCAGGGGGCATCTACGAGCAGTACTTC. Translating it yields CASSGGIYEQYF.

The J gene is TRBJ2-7, the V gene TRBV12-5, with 8 bases aligning to TRBD1. Trimming removed 5 bases from V and 7 bases from J; junction bases left unmatched: 10. The CDR3 has 14 residues. Germline V gene lookup returns CDR1 LGHNT and CDR2 FRNRAP. CDR3 nucleotide sequence: TGTGCTAGTGGTCTAATGGACAGGGTTAGGGAGCAGTACTTC. Translation gives CASGLMDRVREQYF. Drawing the rest from reference TRBV12-5 and TRBJ2-7, the complete variable domain is DARVTQTPRHKVTEMGQEVTMRCQPILGHNTVFWYRQTMMQGLELLAYFRNRAPLDDSGMPKDRFSAEMPDATLATLKIQPSEPRDSAVYFCASGLMDRVREQYFGPGTRLTVT.

The chain recombines TRBV28 with TRBJ1-1; TRBD1 matches 7 bases. Germline lookup yields CDR1 MDHEN and CDR2 SYDVKM. The junction had 7 bases not matched to a gene; V was cut back by 8 bases and J by 1 base. The CDR3 contains 14 residues. The CDR3 region is CASATGAGNTEAFF. DNA of the CDR3: TGTGCCAGCGCTACAGGGGCAGGGAACACTGAAGCTTTCTTT.

This rearrangement joins TRBV7-9 to TRBJ2-1; TRBD2 agrees at 12 bases. CDR1 is SEHNR and CDR2 is FQNEAQ in the germline V gene (reference sequence). V lost 5 bases and J lost 8; bases outside the gene matches: 7. This CDR3 has 15 amino acids. The CDR3 DNA sequence: TGTGCCAGCAGCGAAACTAGCGGGAGGTCTGATGAGCAGTTCTTC. This sequence encodes CASSETSGRSDEQFF.

The chain combines TRBV7-3 with TRBJ2-5; TRBD1 is a possible D gene (6 bases). The length of the CDR3 is 13 residues. The V end lost 9 bases, the J end lost 5 bases, and 16 bases lay between the germline ends. Germline V lookup: CDR1 SGHTA, CDR2 FQGTGA. The CDR3: CARRGRVGETQYF. The CDR3 DNA follows: TGTGCCAGAAGGGGGAGAGTTGGGGAGACCCAGTACTTC.

A single count supports this clone. This chain uses TRBV6-2 or TRBV6-3 with TRBJ2-2; 11 positions match TRBD2. This CDR3 spans 17 amino acids. The germline V gene has CDR1 MNHEY and CDR2 SVGEGT. Germline trimming cut 0 bases from V and 5 bases from J; bases unmatched to any gene: 5. The CDR3 loop is CASSYSKLAGVTGELFF. DNA of the CDR3: TGTGCCAGCAGTTACTCCAAACTAGCGGGAGTTACCGGGGAGCTGTTTTTT.

This chain joins TRBV5-5 and TRBJ2-6; weak D call: TRBD2 (5 bases). Germline V CDR1 and CDR2: SGHKS, YYEKEE (reference sequence). This CDR3 region has 15 residues. V lost 5 bases and J lost 0, with 9 bases in between. CDR3 amino acids: CASRRGSSGANVLTF. The CDR3 bases are TGTGCCAGCAGGAGAGGGAGCTCTGGGGCCAACGTCCTGACTTTC.

The chain joins TRBV5-1 to TRBJ2-7; the D gene is possibly TRBD2 (6 bases). V lost 3 bases and J lost 6, with 16 bases in between. Germline assignment: CDR1 SGHRS and CDR2 YFSETQ. The CDR3 loop spans 14 amino acids. For the CDR3, the DNA is TGCGCCAGCAGCTCCCGGGACTTAATCGGCGAGCAGTACTTC. Protein product: CASSSRDLIGEQYF.

The gene calls are TRBV18 and TRBJ1-3; D unresolved. There are 16 residues in the CDR3. V was trimmed by 3 bases and J by 0 bases, leaving 12 bases between them. The germline gives CDR1 KGHSH, CDR2 LQKENI. The CDR3 DNA reads TGTGCCAGCTCACCCCCTCTGGCCTCCTCTGGAAACACCATATATTTT. Translation gives CASSPPLASSGNTIYF.

This clone was picked up one time. This chain uses TRBV7-2 with TRBJ1-1, with D tentatively TRBD1 (5 bases). The germline gives CDR1 SGHTA, CDR2 FQGNSA. V lost 5 bases to trimming and J lost 4 bases, with 8 bases between them. CDR3 size: 12 residues. The CDR3 nucleotides read TGTGCCAGCAGCGCAAGGGGCACTGAAGCTTTCTTT. It specifies CASSARGTEAFF. Full variable domain (remainder filled in from reference TRBV7-2 and TRBJ1-1): GAGVSQSPSNKVTEKGKDVELRCDPISGHTALYWYRQSLGQGLEFLIYFQGNSAPDKSGLPSDRFSAERTGGSVSTLTIQRTQQEDSAVYLCASSARGTEAFFGQGTRLTVV.

The table lists this clone with a count of one. The J gene is TRBJ1-1, the V gene TRBV30, with a possible D match to TRBD1 (5 bases). Germline V gene data show CDR1 as GTSNPN and CDR2 as SVGIG (reference sequence). V dropped 2 bases and J dropped 3 bases, with 13 bases sitting between them. There are 14 residues in the CDR3. The CDR3 spells CAWSYRGGDTEAFF. CDR3 DNA: TGTGCCTGGAGTTATCGGGGGGGGGACACTGAAGCTTTCTTT.